The next 31 T cell receptor beta chains were all read from a single sample in a study of technical replicates of blood from four donors. Here immunoSEQ multiplex PCR was the method, and the copy in TCRdb shows in-frame clones only, minus some. Among some 17,000 clones, roughly 86% were seen once, and the ten largest hold about 11%. The sample comprised PBMCs. The source of these receptors is a human donor in good health.

The table lists this clone with a count of one. The chain recombines TRBV15 with TRBJ2-3; the match to TRBD1 covers 7 bases. This CDR3 is built from 14 residues. Germline V gene data show CDR1 as LNHNV and CDR2 as YYDKDF (reference sequence). V shed 7 bases, J shed 11 bases, and the junction held 15 bases outside the gene matches. CDR3 in amino acids: CATNHPGEDREQYF. The CDR3 DNA is TGTGCCACCAACCATCCCGGGGAAGACAGGGAGCAGTATTTT. The full variable domain, completed using reference TRBV15 and TRBJ2-3, is DAMVIQNPRYQVTQFGKPVTLSCSQTLNHNVMYWYQQKSSQAPKLLFHYYDKDFNNEADTPDNFQSRRPNTSFCFLDIRSPGLGDTAMYLCATNHPGEDREQYFGPGTRLTVL.

The chain has TRBV5-1 and TRBJ2-1; 8 positions match TRBD1. In germline, CDR1 is SGHRS, CDR2 YFSETQ. V dropped 5 bases and J dropped 0; count of bases not matched to a gene: 7. CDR3 length: 16 residues. CDR3 sequence: CASRISGGDSYNEQFF. The CDR3, as DNA: TGCGCCAGCAGGATCTCAGGGGGCGACTCCTACAATGAGCAGTTCTTC.

V gene TRBV6-1 combines with J gene TRBJ2-3; tentative D call: TRBD1 (5 bases). CDR3 length: 14 amino acids. Between the trimmed V and J ends, which lost 6 bases and 0 bases, there was a span of 10 bases. Germline CDR1 and CDR2: MNHNS and SASEGT. The CDR3: CASRRTPSTDTQYF. In DNA form, the CDR3 reads TGTGCCAGCAGGAGGACACCGAGCACAGATACGCAGTATTTT.

This clone was recorded only once. The rearrangement uses TRBV6-4 and TRBJ1-2, with 7 bases lining up with TRBD1. The trim removed 4 bases at V and 6 bases at J, leaving 5 bases unmatched. CDR3 length: 13 residues. Germline CDR1 and CDR2: MRHNA and SNTAGT. The CDR3 DNA is TGTGCCAGCAGTGGCAACAGGGGCGATGGCTACACCTTC. Amino acid sequence: CASSGNRGDGYTF.

The CDR3 protein is CASSLKEGQGFTGELFF. DNA for the CDR3: TGCGCCAGCAGCCTAAAGGAGGGACAGGGGTTCACCGGGGAGCTGTTTTTT. The V call is TRBV4-1, the J call TRBJ2-2, with 10 nucleotides matching TRBD1. This CDR3 has 17 residues. Germline V gene data show CDR1 as MGHRA and CDR2 as YSYEKL. V lost 4 bases and J lost 4; bases outside the gene matches: 9.

This chain links TRBV9 with TRBJ2-2; D is ambiguous. The CDR3 is 17 residues long. The germline CDR1 and CDR2 sequences are SGDLS and YYNGEE. Trimming stripped 4 bases from V and 2 bases from J, with 18 bases between. CDR3 region: CASSRALNLFNTGELFF. Here the CDR3 DNA reads TGTGCCAGCAGCCGCGCCTTAAACCTTTTCAACACCGGGGAGCTGTTTTTT.

CDR3 sequence reads: CAWTPGTSGMTGTQYF. The CDR3 DNA reads as TGTGCCTGGACCCCGGGGACTAGCGGGATGACAGGGACCCAGTACTTC. The V call is TRBV30, the J call TRBJ2-5; 13 nucleotides align to TRBD2. The CDR3 has 16 amino acids. Germline CDR1 GTSNPN, CDR2 SVGIG (reference sequence). Trimming cost V 4 bases and J 7 bases; bases outside gene matches: 12.

In DNA form, the CDR3 reads TGTGCCACCAGCAGAGATCCCCAGCGGGCCAGAGAGACCCAGTACTTC. Protein: CATSRDPQRARETQYF. The rearrangement links TRBV15 to TRBJ2-5; D is possibly TRBD2 (6 bases). The CDR3 consists of 16 residues. Deletions cut 0 bases from V and 4 bases from J, with 15 bases between. Looked up from germline, CDR1 is LNHNV and CDR2 is YYDKDF (reference sequence).

For the CDR3, the DNA is TGTGCCAGCAGCCCCGTCCGGGACTACTACAATGAGCAGTTCTTC. It translates to CASSPVRDYYNEQFF. J is TRBJ2-1 and V is TRBV6-5; 7 nucleotides agree with TRBD2. Germline CDR1 is MNHEY and CDR2 is SVGAGI. The ends lost 6 bases at V and 3 bases at J; junction bases unmatched: 8. The CDR3 totals 15 residues.

This chain connects TRBV7-9 to TRBJ2-7, with D maybe TRBD1 (6 bases). Germline CDR1 and CDR2: SEHNR and FQNEAQ (reference sequence). V was cut by 2 bases and J by 6 bases, with 14 bases left in between. The CDR3 totals 14 residues. The CDR3: CASSLSLNRAEQYF. CDR3 coding DNA: TGTGCCAGCAGCTTATCCCTTAACAGGGCCGAGCAGTACTTC.

The sample holds a few counts of this clone. The chain links TRBV28 to TRBJ2-7, with 10 bases aligning to TRBD1. From germline, CDR1 is MDHEN and CDR2 SYDVKM. This CDR3 spans 14 amino acids. With 11 bases clipped from V and 6 bases from J, the junction kept 13 bases outside the gene matches. CDR3 sequence reads: CAAWGTGEGSEQYF. The DNA for the CDR3 is TGTGCCGCCTGGGGGACAGGGGAGGGTTCCGAGCAGTACTTC.

The count of this clone is one. This sequence joins TRBV6-4 and TRBJ2-1; 10 bases are shared with TRBD2. This CDR3 has 15 residues. Germline V CDR1 and CDR2: MRHNA, SNTAGT. The V gene end was trimmed by 3 bases and the J gene end by 6 bases; junction bases not matched to a gene: 5. CDR3 DNA sequence: TGTGCCAGCAGTGAGCTAGCGGGAGAGCGCAATGAGCAGTTCTTC. Residues: CASSELAGERNEQFF.

This clone was found a few times. The rearrangement links TRBV13 to TRBJ2-1; 10 positions agree with TRBD2. The CDR3 is 13 residues long. V was pared by 5 bases and J by 7 bases, with 2 bases of the junction left unmatched. Germline loops: CDR1 PRHDT, CDR2 FYEKMQ (reference sequence). CDR3: CASSPGLANEQFF. CDR3 nucleotides: TGTGCCAGCAGCCCGGGACTAGCGAATGAGCAGTTCTTC.

The count of this clone is one. The chain uses TRBV27 and TRBJ2-1; a possible D gene is TRBD1 (7 bases). The V gene lost 4 bases and the J gene lost 6 bases, with 13 bases spanning the gap. The germline V gene has CDR1 MNHEY and CDR2 SMNVEV (reference sequence). CDR3 size: 14 residues. CDR3 bases: TGTGCCAGCAGTTCCCAGGGGGGCCTCAATGAGCAGTTCTTC. Protein: CASSSQGGLNEQFF.

The chain couples TRBV5-1 to TRBJ2-2, with a tentative D call TRBD1 (5 bases). V dropped 1 base and J dropped 4 bases, with 11 bases sitting between them. Germline CDR1 and CDR2: SGHRS and YFSETQ. CDR3 size: 15 residues. The DNA of the CDR3 is TGCGCCAGCAGCTTGAGACAGCCAGCCACCGGGGAGCTGTTTTTT. Encoded protein: CASSLRQPATGELFF.

This chain links TRBV18 with TRBJ2-2; possible D gene TRBD2, 5 bases. CDR1 is KGHSH, CDR2 LQKENI, per germline. The CDR3 has 14 residues. V lost 6 bases and J lost 4, with 12 bases in between. DNA for the CDR3: TGTGCCAGCTCTCGCGCCGGGATCACCGGGGAGCTGTTTTTT. Translating gives CASSRAGITGELFF.

The V gene is TRBV9, the J gene TRBJ2-3, with 11 bases identical to TRBD2. The CDR3 is made up of 15 amino acids. The germline V gene has CDR1 SGDLS and CDR2 YYNGEE. The V and J ends lost 4 bases and 4 bases, in that order; junction bases with no gene match: 5. CDR3 region: CASSLASGRSDTQYF. As DNA, the CDR3 is TGTGCCAGCAGCTTGGCTAGCGGGAGGTCAGATACGCAGTATTTT.

The rearrangement uses TRBV2 and TRBJ2-7; 12 bases fit TRBD2. The germline CDR1 and CDR2 sequences are SNHLY and FYNNEI. Trimming removed 4 bases from V and 4 bases from J; junction bases left unmatched: 2. The CDR3 spans 14 residues. CDR3 sequence reads: CASSGTSGKYEQYF. The CDR3 DNA is TGTGCCAGCAGTGGGACTAGCGGGAAATACGAGCAGTACTTC.

The chain carries TRBV5-1 and TRBJ2-5, with D tentatively TRBD2 (6 bases). CDR1 and CDR2 from the germline V gene are SGHRS and YFSETQ. V was pared by 0 bases and J by 5 bases, with 11 bases between. There are 14 residues in the CDR3. The CDR3: CASSLETGRETQYF. The CDR3 DNA follows: TGCGCCAGCAGCTTGGAGACGGGGAGGGAGACCCAGTACTTC.

The rearrangement links TRBV2 to TRBJ2-7; the D gene is possibly TRBD1 (6 bases). Per germline, CDR1 SNHLY and CDR2 FYNNEI. With 8 bases removed from V and 3 bases from J, the gap between germline ends came to 14 bases. The CDR3 is made up of 13 amino acids. The CDR3 nucleotides read TGTGCCAGCGAAGGACAGACTAACTACGAGCAGTACTTC. Translation gives CASEGQTNYEQYF.

The table lists this clone with a few counts. This rearrangement joins TRBV29-1 to TRBJ2-7, with 10 bases lining up with TRBD1. The junction had 4 bases not matched to a gene; V was cut back by 0 bases and J by 5 bases. This CDR3 has 14 amino acids. CDR1 is SQVTM, CDR2 ANQGSEA, per germline. As DNA, the CDR3 is TGCAGCGTTGAAGATTGGGGACAGGGGAACGAGCAGTACTTC. It encodes CSVEDWGQGNEQYF.

V is TRBV19 and J is TRBJ2-7; 9 positions agree with TRBD2. J was trimmed by 3 bases and V by 5 bases; bases with no gene match: 5. Germline-derived CDR1 and CDR2 are LNHDA and SQIVND (reference sequence). CDR3 length: 14 residues. In DNA, the CDR3 is TGTGCCAGTAGTGTCAGGACTAGCGACTACGAGCAGTACTTC. This codes for CASSVRTSDYEQYF.

The chain couples TRBV6-1 to TRBJ2-3; 7 bases fit TRBD2. This CDR3 has 18 residues. CDR1 MNHNS and CDR2 SASEGT come from the germline V gene. With 2 bases clipped from V and 3 bases from J, the junction kept 14 bases outside the gene matches. The chain's CDR3 is CASSEKRDGLALTDTQYF. CDR3 bases: TGTGCCAGCAGTGAAAAGCGGGATGGGCTAGCGTTAACAGATACGCAGTATTTT.

This clone was observed a handful of times. V is TRBV5-1 and J is TRBJ1-2; the D gene is possibly TRBD1 (6 bases). The germline gives CDR1 SGHRS, CDR2 YFSETQ. The CDR3 contains 15 residues. The V end was cut by 0 bases, the J end by 4 bases, with 13 bases between. This CDR3 is CASSLGGGAGYGYTF. CDR3 DNA sequence: TGCGCCAGCAGCTTGGGCGGGGGCGCTGGCTATGGCTACACCTTC.

V gene TRBV15 combines with J gene TRBJ2-3, with D possibly being TRBD2 (6 bases). V shed 1 base and J shed 1 base, with 18 bases lying between them. Per germline, CDR1 LNHNV and CDR2 YYDKDF (reference sequence). The CDR3 contains 18 residues. Here the CDR3 reads CATSRVRTLWEGTDTQYF. The CDR3 region has the DNA TGTGCCACCAGCAGAGTTAGGACTCTCTGGGAGGGCACAGATACGCAGTATTTT.

This clone was seen once. The gene calls are TRBV11-3 and TRBJ2-3; TRBD2 matches at 8 bases. In germline, CDR1 is SGHNT, CDR2 YENEEA. J lost 4 bases, V lost 4 bases, and 4 bases had no gene match. This CDR3 region has 14 residues. CDR3 DNA: TGTGCCAGCAGCTCCATCGGGGGGGCAGATACGCAGTATTTT. Translation: CASSSIGGADTQYF.

This clone was counted a single time. CDR3 DNA sequence: TGTGCCAGCAGCTTAGTCTCTTTGGGGACAGGGGTGATAAATGAGCAGTTCTTC. Its protein product is CASSLVSLGTGVINEQFF. The chain joins TRBV11-2 to TRBJ2-1; TRBD1 agrees at 10 bases. There are 18 residues in the CDR3. With V trimmed by 1 base and J by 7 bases, 13 bases remained unmatched. The V gene's germline CDR1 is SGHAT and CDR2 FQNNGV. Full variable domain (rest looked up from reference TRBV11-2 and TRBJ2-1): EAGVAQSPRYKIIEKRQSVAFWCNPISGHATLYWYQQILGQGPKLLIQFQNNGVVDDSQLPKDRFSAERLKGVDSTLKIQPAKLEDSAVYLCASSLVSLGTGVINEQFFGPGTRLTVL.

The DNA for the CDR3 is TGTGCCAGCAGTGGGGTCGGGGTGGCCTATGGCTACACCTTC. Its protein is CASSGVGVAYGYTF. V is TRBV2 and J is TRBJ1-2; D not resolved. This CDR3 has 14 amino acids. Germline V gives CDR1 SNHLY, CDR2 FYNNEI. Trimming stripped 4 bases from V and 4 bases from J, with 13 bases between.

V usage is TRBV10-1 and J usage is TRBJ2-5; possibly TRBD2 for D (6 bases). Trimming cost V 8 bases and J 5 bases, with 12 bases left between them. The germline V gene encodes CDR1 WNHNN and CDR2 SYGVQD (reference sequence). The CDR3 totals 12 residues. CDR3 sequence (DNA): TGCGCCAGCGGATCAAGCGGGGAGACCCAGTACTTC. Protein: CASGSSGETQYF.

V gene TRBV4-1 combines with J gene TRBJ2-7; possible D gene TRBD2, 5 bases. The CDR3 sequence is 17 residues long. Trimming removed 4 bases at V and 0 bases at J, with 19 bases between. Germline CDR1 reads MGHRA; CDR2 reads YSYEKL. CDR3 loop: CASSPAVKRKSSYEQYF. The DNA for the CDR3 is TGCGCCAGCAGCCCAGCCGTGAAGCGGAAGAGCTCCTACGAGCAGTACTTC.

V usage is TRBV28 and J usage is TRBJ2-1; 9 bases are a match to TRBD1. Per the germline V gene, CDR1 is MDHEN and CDR2 is SYDVKM. Unmatched junction bases numbered 7, after V lost 4 bases and J lost 6 bases. The CDR3 runs 15 residues. The CDR3 here is CASSSPGTGFNEQFF. CDR3 nucleotides: TGTGCCAGCAGTTCTCCCGGGACAGGGTTCAATGAGCAGTTCTTC.